This passage covers 18 T cell receptor beta chains from one sample sequenced in a study of T-cell reconstitution after alpha-beta-depleted transplantation in children. The library targeted TCRbeta and was prepared with unique molecular identifiers. MiXCR, applied by TCRdb to the PCR reads, yields one record per CDR3 protein. The sample yields about 350,000 distinct CDR3 sequences, about an eighth seen once. Material: PBMCs, obtained from the stem cell graft. These receptors were obtained from a human donor who donated a stem cell graft to a child with Fanconi anemia.

The V gene is TRBV20-1, the J gene TRBJ1-5, with no clear D. CDR1 and CDR2 (germline): DFQATT, SNEGSKA (reference sequence). The CDR3 covers 13 residues. V gave up 1 base and J gave up 5 bases, with 9 bases separating them. This chain's CDR3 is CSARVWGDQPQHF. CDR3 in DNA: TGCAGTGCTAGAGTATGGGGAGATCAGCCCCAGCATTTT.

The V and J genes are TRBV6-2 or TRBV6-3 and TRBJ2-3, with 7 positions matching TRBD2. Looked up from germline, CDR1 is MNHEY and CDR2 is SVGEGT. The CDR3 loop spans 17 amino acids. V lost 6 bases to trimming and J lost 2 bases; unmatched junction nucleotides: 14. The CDR3 is CASSTPPTGGYTDTQYF. CDR3 in DNA: TGTGCCAGCAGCACGCCCCCCACGGGGGGATACACAGATACGCAGTATTTT.

The chain employs TRBV9 and TRBJ1-1; D unresolved. In germline, CDR1 is SGDLS, CDR2 YYNGEE. Between the trimmed V and J ends, which lost 0 bases and 1 base, there was a span of 4 bases. The CDR3 totals 13 residues. CDR3 protein: CASSVDENTEAFF. CDR3 nucleotide sequence: TGTGCCAGCAGCGTAGACGAGAACACTGAAGCTTTCTTT.

The table lists this clonotype with a count of one. The V call is TRBV7-2, the J call TRBJ2-1; no clear D. The V gene's germline CDR1 is SGHTA and CDR2 FQGNSA. This CDR3 contains 12 residues. Trimming stripped 2 bases from V and 8 bases from J, with 7 bases between. The CDR3 nucleotides are TGTGCCAGCAGCTTATCTCCCTATGAGCAGTTCTTC. Amino acids: CASSLSPYEQFF.

The table lists this clonotype with many counts. This chain links TRBV12-3 or TRBV12-4 with TRBJ2-2; no firm D call. The germline V and J ends were trimmed by 3 bases and 4 bases, with 9 bases remaining between them. The CDR3 is 14 amino acids. CDR3 in DNA: TGTGCCAGCAGTTTGGGGTTAGGCACCGGGGAGCTGTTTTTT. Translating it yields CASSLGLGTGELFF.

The V and J genes are TRBV5-8 and TRBJ2-1, with 9 bases fitting TRBD1. In germline, CDR1 is SGHTS, CDR2 YDEGEE. J gave up 9 bases and V 0 bases, and 13 bases lay outside the gene matches. The CDR3 spans 17 residues. The CDR3 loop reads CASSLVRTGQGIGEQFF. In DNA, the CDR3 is TGTGCCAGCAGCTTGGTAAGGACTGGACAGGGGATAGGTGAGCAGTTCTTC.

This clonotype was detected a few times. The chain couples TRBV12-3 or TRBV12-4 to TRBJ2-1; 7 positions agree with TRBD2. V dropped 5 bases and J dropped 5; count of bases not matched to a gene: 15. This CDR3 has 17 amino acids. This CDR3 reads CASSRRGSGAIHNEQFF. The CDR3 region has the DNA TGTGCCAGCAGTCGGCGTGGGAGCGGGGCGATACACAATGAGCAGTTCTTC.

The chain couples TRBV7-3 to TRBJ2-3, with 9 bases lining up with TRBD2. The CDR3 consists of 15 residues. V shed 6 bases, J shed 3 bases, and the junction held 7 bases outside the gene matches. Germline assignment: CDR1 SGHTA and CDR2 FQGTGA. The CDR3 loop is CASSPSGGPTDTQYF. The DNA of the CDR3 is TGTGCCAGCAGTCCCAGCGGGGGGCCGACAGATACGCAGTATTTT.

Many counts were recorded for this clonotype. The chain uses TRBV12-3 or TRBV12-4 and TRBJ2-6; no clear D gene. This CDR3 is built from 16 residues. Trimming took 1 base from V and 0 from J, leaving 7 bases between them. CDR3: CASSLGGNSGANVLTF. CDR3 DNA: TGTGCCAGCAGTTTAGGGGGAAACTCTGGGGCCAACGTCCTGACTTTC.

The chain has TRBV2 and TRBJ2-2; a possible D gene is TRBD2 (5 bases). CDR3 length: 14 amino acids. Trimming cost V 2 bases and J 5 bases, with 9 bases left between them. Germline assignment: CDR1 SNHLY and CDR2 FYNNEI. CDR3 DNA sequence: TGTGCCAGCAGTGAATCGGGGTCTACCGGGGAGCTGTTTTTT. The encoded protein is CASSESGSTGELFF. The complete variable domain, with remaining parts taken from reference TRBV2 and TRBJ2-2, reads EPEVTQTPSHQVTQMGQEVILRCVPISNHLYFYWYRQILGQKVEFLVSFYNNEISEKSEIFDDQFSVERPDGSNFTLKIRSTKLEDSAMYFCASSESGSTGELFFGEGSRLTVL.

To note about this clonotype: A junction boundary mismatches the germline segment, possibly from a read error. The chain employs TRBV27 and TRBJ2-1; perhaps D is TRBD1 or TRBD2 (5 bases each). The V gene's germline CDR1 is MNHEY and CDR2 SMNVEV (reference sequence). The CDR3 is made up of 14 amino acids. The CDR3 DNA sequence: TGTGCCAGCAGTTTAGGGTTCGCCGGGACCCAGGTTATCTTC. Translation: CASSLGFAGTQVIF.

This clonotype was observed a few times. Here the CDR3 reads CASSLEGPELNTEAFF. The CDR3, as DNA: TGCGCCAGCAGCTTGGAGGGGCCGGAGTTGAACACTGAAGCTTTCTTT. The chain employs TRBV5-1 and TRBJ1-1, with D tentatively TRBD1 (5 bases). This CDR3 has 16 residues. Between the trimmed V and J ends, which lost 0 bases and 0 bases, there was a span of 12 bases. Germline CDR1 is SGHRS and CDR2 is YFSETQ.

This clonotype was detected a few times. The V and J genes are TRBV12-3 or TRBV12-4 and TRBJ2-7; D possibly uses TRBD1 or TRBD2 (5 bases each). There are 15 residues in the CDR3. Trimming took off 4 bases at V and 5 bases at J, with 18 bases between the two ends. Here the CDR3 reads CASSSSGEGLDEQYF. CDR3 nucleotide sequence: TGTGCCAGCAGTTCCTCGGGTGAGGGGCTGGACGAGCAGTACTTC.

This clonotype appeared a few times. The rearrangement links TRBV6-5 to TRBJ1-2; perhaps TRBD1 as D (5 bases). Germline values: CDR1 MNHEY, CDR2 SVGAGI. The V and J ends lost 6 bases and 3 bases respectively, with 14 bases between them. The CDR3 length is 14 residues. CDR3 bases: TGTGCCAGCAGGTCAAATTTGGGGGACTATGGCTACACCTTC. As protein: CASRSNLGDYGYTF.

The sample holds many counts of this clonotype. The chain uses TRBV19 and TRBJ2-5, with TRBD1 as a possible D gene (5 bases). Per germline, CDR1 LNHDA and CDR2 SQIVND (reference sequence). This CDR3 has 14 residues. V gave up 6 bases and J gave up 2 bases, with 13 bases separating them. CDR3 sequence: CASSPQGNQETQYF. The CDR3 bases are TGTGCCAGTAGCCCCCAGGGCAATCAAGAGACCCAGTACTTC.

In its sample, this clonotype was seen many times. The genes are TRBV7-6 and TRBJ2-1; maybe TRBD1 (5 bases). V was shortened by 1 base and J by 0 bases, with 10 bases between the two germline ends. The CDR3 sequence is 16 residues long. Germline V gene data show CDR1 as SGHVS and CDR2 as FNYEAQ. CDR3: CASSLGGSFSYNEQFF. CDR3 in DNA: TGTGCCAGCAGCTTAGGGGGCAGTTTCTCCTACAATGAGCAGTTCTTC.

To note about this clonotype: Here the CDR3 omits its conserved ending phenylalanine or tryptophan, so a read error is the likely source. The J gene is TRBJ1-2, the V gene TRBV19; 7 nucleotides agree with TRBD1. The V gene's germline CDR1 is LNHDA and CDR2 SQIVND (reference sequence). The CDR3 has 17 residues. V was clipped by 6 bases and J by 3 bases; unmatched bases: 16. CDR3 region: CASSGNSKGADDYGYTS. The CDR3 region has the DNA TGTGCCAGTAGCGGAAATAGTAAGGGGGCGGATGACTATGGCTACACCTCC.

This clonotype has a count of ten or more. V and J are TRBV6-1 and TRBJ1-2; D remains ambiguous. The CDR3 contains 14 residues. Trimming cost V 3 bases and J 8 bases, with 16 bases left between them. Germline CDR1 MNHNS, CDR2 SASEGT. In DNA form, the CDR3 reads TGTGCCAGCAGTGATATCTACGCGAGGAAAGGCTACACCTTC. This codes for CASSDIYARKGYTF.